This T cell receptor beta chain came from a study of blood T cell repertoires in COVID-19. The protocol was immunoSEQ multiplex PCR, while the TCRdb copy is restricted to in-frame clones and leaves out a portion. The repertoire includes 150,000 or so clones, around 83% of them detected once, and about 29% sits in the top ten. V shed 6 bases and J 6 bases; nucleotides not matched to a gene: 5. The CDR3 runs 14 residues. From germline, CDR1 is LNHDA and CDR2 SQIVND (reference sequence). Specimen: peripheral blood. The origin of this receptor is a woman in her fifties or sixties with acute or convalescent COVID-19. V usage is TRBV19 and J usage is TRBJ1-5; 10 bases line up with TRBD1. The CDR3 nucleotides are TGTGCCAGTAGGGGACAGGGGTTTGCTCAGCCCCAGCATTTT. Translated, it gives CASRGQGFAQPQHF.